This TCR beta chain was identified during a study of blood T cell repertoires in COVID-19. About the research overall: Acute and convalescent COVID-19 samples came from the United States, Italy and Spain. From T cells, B-cell-depleted T cells, or PBMCs came the material, which was cDNA or gDNA.

Authors' data handling: For nucleated cells, counts were estimated from reference gene primer amplification. Profiling relied on immunoSEQ multiplex PCR, and the TCRdb table lists in-frame clones only, not all of them. Clone size and V and J calls were adopted from that table, with D and trimming inferred from the DNA. The sample contains 180,000 or so clones, roughly 88% of which appear only once. Germline V gene sequence: CDR1 SQVTM, CDR2 ANQGSEA. The CDR3 has 13 amino acids. V was trimmed by 4 bases and J by 4 bases, leaving 13 bases between them. The sample was peripheral blood. The rearrangement uses TRBV29-1 and TRBJ1-2; possibly TRBD1 for D (5 bases). This TCR was sampled from a man aged 60-69 years with acute or convalescent COVID-19. The CDR3 sequence is CSVGIDSSYGYTF. In DNA form, the CDR3 reads TGCAGCGTTGGAATCGACAGCTCCTATGGCTACACCTTC.